This T cell receptor beta chain was sequenced for a study of blood T cell repertoires in COVID-19. The CDR3 is made up of 13 amino acids. Measured with immunoSEQ multiplex PCR; TCRdb has only the in-frame clones, and not every one. Of about 180,000 clones listed, around 86% are singletons. The TCR originated in a woman younger than 45 with active or convalescent COVID-19. Sequencing input: peripheral blood. The rearrangement joins TRBV21-1 to TRBJ2-1; TRBD1, the table's D call, was not compared with the DNA. TRBV21-1 has pseudogene status. The CDR3 region is CASSTAPGNEQFF. The CDR3 DNA reads TGTGCCAGCAGCACCGCTCCAGGCAATGAGCAGTTCTTC.